This is a list of T cell receptor beta chains from one sample in a study of blood T cell repertoires in COVID-19. Assay: immunoSEQ multiplex PCR; the TCRdb copy retains only in-frame clones and omits some. The sample yields approximately 300,000 clones, about 85% seen once. The sample was peripheral blood. These receptors all stem from a woman aged 50 to 60 with active or convalescent COVID-19. Both conserved end residues are part of each CDR3. Fields, in order: D gene, J gene, V gene, clone size, CDR3 DNA, CDR3 protein. D genes are given only for firm matches. Part of the rows lack a size; the others show once, few, many or a class for expanded clones.

TRBD2,TRBJ2-7,TRBV10-3,NA,TGTGCCATCGCACTCGGAGGGAGAGGGAGCGGGAGGGAGCAGTACTTC,CAIALGGRGSGREQYF
TRBD1,TRBJ1-2,TRBV19,NA,TGTGCCAGTAGTATAGCCCTACAGGGGGAGAGGGCTCTGAGGGGCTACACCTTC,CASSIALQGERALRGYTF
NA,TRBJ1-3,TRBV7-9,NA,TGTGCCAGCAGCTTAAGACAGGATAACCTCTCTGGAAACACCATATATTTT,CASSLRQDNLSGNTIYF
TRBD1,TRBJ2-2,TRBV2,NA,TGTGCCAGCAGGGCTGGGACAGCCACCGGGGAGCTGTTTTTT,CASRAGTATGELFF
TRBD1,TRBJ2-3,TRBV27,NA,TGTGCCAGCAGTTTATGGGACAGGGGGACAGATACGCAGTATTTT,CASSLWDRGTDTQYF
NA,TRBJ1-4,TRBV7-2,few,TGTGCCAGCAGCCCGCGACAGAGTGAAAAACTGTTTTTT,CASSPRQSEKLFF
TRBD2,TRBJ2-5,TRBV5-6,once,TGTGCCAGCAGCTTGATTATAGCGGGAGTCCTCCAAGAGACCCAGTACTTC,CASSLIIAGVLQETQYF
TRBD1,TRBJ2-1,TRBV6-6,NA,TGTGCCAGCAGATTACCCGGGACAGTGCAGTTCTTC,CASRLPGTVQFF
NA,TRBJ2-1,TRBV2,NA,TGTGCCAGCAGTTTTGGGGGCGGGAATGAGCAGTTCTTC,CASSFGGGNEQFF
NA,TRBJ1-2,TRBV2,NA,TGTGCCAGACAGGGAAACGACTATGGCTACACCTTC,CARQGNDYGYTF
NA,TRBJ2-1,TRBV2,NA,TGTGCCAGCACTTACGAGGGCCAGCAGGCCTACAATGAGCAGTTCTTC,CASTYEGQQAYNEQFF
NA,TRBJ1-1,TRBV7-2,NA,TGTGCCACCGCCAGCGGGCCCGTGAACACTGAAGCTTTCTTT,CATASGPVNTEAFF
TRBD2,TRBJ2-3,TRBV5-1,NA,TGCGCCAGCAGCGAGGTTGGCGGGAGTATCTCAGATACGCAGTATTTT,CASSEVGGSISDTQYF
TRBD2,TRBJ2-2,TRBV28,NA,TGTGCCAGCAGTTTATTCGCGACTAGCGGGGCCGGGGAGCTGTTTTTT,CASSLFATSGAGELFF
TRBD1,TRBJ1-1,TRBV5-6,NA,TGTGCCAGCAGCGGTAACAGGGGCCCGAACACTGAAGCTTTCTTT,CASSGNRGPNTEAFF
TRBD1,TRBJ1-6,TRBV25-1,NA,TGTGCCAGCAGTGGGACAGGGGGAAATTCACCCCTCCACTTT,CASSGTGGNSPLHF
TRBD2,TRBJ2-7,TRBV5-1,NA,TGCGCCAGCAGCTTCCTAGCGGGATTGCCCTACGAGCAGTACTTC,CASSFLAGLPYEQYF
NA,TRBJ1-3,TRBV12-3/TRBV12-4,NA,TGTGCCAGCAGTGCCGGGGGGAACACCATATATTTT,CASSAGGNTIYF
NA,TRBJ1-3,TRBV4-2,NA,TGTGCCAGCAGCCTCGGGGGGGGAGCTGGAAACACCATATATTTT,CASSLGGGAGNTIYF
NA,TRBJ1-4,TRBV20-1,NA,TGCAGTGCTAGTCGTCGTGAAAAACTGTTTTTT,CSASRREKLFF
TRBD2,TRBJ2-2,TRBV7-2,once,TGTGCCAGCAGCTTAGGAGTAGCGGGAGGGTACACCGGGGAGCTGTTTTTT,CASSLGVAGGYTGELFF
TRBD1,TRBJ1-1,TRBV29-1,NA,TGCAGCGTTGAAGATTTGGCCAGGGGGCAGAAGTACACTGAAGCTTTCTTT,CSVEDLARGQKYTEAFF
TRBD2,TRBJ2-7,TRBV15,NA,TGTGCCACCAGCAGGGGACTAGCGCTATCCTACGAGCAGTACTTC,CATSRGLALSYEQYF
NA,TRBJ1-1,TRBV18,NA,TGTGCCAGCTCACCCCCCGGGACTCCCACTGAAGCTTTCTTT,CASSPPGTPTEAFF
NA,TRBJ1-1,TRBV25-1,NA,TGTGCCAGCAGTGAATATCGGACAGCCAACACTGAAGCTTTCTTT,CASSEYRTANTEAFF
TRBD1,TRBJ1-2,TRBV27,NA,TGTGCCAGCAGTCCAAGACAGGGCAACATTTATGGCTACACCTTC,CASSPRQGNIYGYTF
TRBD1,TRBJ1-2,TRBV3-1/TRBV3-2,NA,TGTGCCAGCAGCGTCCTCGACAGGGGAGGTGGCTACACCTTC,CASSVLDRGGGYTF
NA,TRBJ2-2,TRBV6-5,few,TGTGCCAGCAGTTACTCTGGCGGGTCGGGCGGGGAGCTGTTTTTT,CASSYSGGSGGELFF